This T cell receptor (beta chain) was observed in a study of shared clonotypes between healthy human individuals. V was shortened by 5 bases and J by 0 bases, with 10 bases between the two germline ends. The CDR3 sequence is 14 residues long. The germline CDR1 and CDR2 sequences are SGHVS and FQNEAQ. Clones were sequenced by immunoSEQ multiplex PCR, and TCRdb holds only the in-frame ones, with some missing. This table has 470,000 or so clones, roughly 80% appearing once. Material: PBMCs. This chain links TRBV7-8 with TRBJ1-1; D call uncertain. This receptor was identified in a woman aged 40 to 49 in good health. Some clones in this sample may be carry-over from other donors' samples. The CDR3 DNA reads TGTGCCAGCAGCCGTGGAAGGTTGAACACTGAAGCTTTCTTT. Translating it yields CASSRGRLNTEAFF.